Listed below are T cell receptor beta chains from one sample, sequenced in a study of CD8 T cells in ankylosing spondylitis. TCRdb re-derived calls from the 5' RACE reads in MiXCR, one entry per CDR3 protein. Altogether just over 150,000 distinct CDR3 sequences are present, about 17% being singletons, with the ten largest covering under 9%. The sequenced material came from blood, either unsorted or a sorted T cell fraction (not recorded which). These TCRs come from a male donor with ankylosing spondylitis or in good health (not recorded which). Both conserved end residues are part of each CDR3. A D gene is named only where the DNA matches it firmly. Clone size is shown for a subset of rows, as once, few, many or a class of expanded clone.

j_call: TRBJ2-7; clone_size: many; d_call: -; v_call: TRBV9; cdr3_nt: TGTGCCAGCAGCGGGCGGCTCTACGAGCAGTACTTC; cdr3_aa: CASSGRLYEQYF
j_call: TRBJ1-6; clone_size: many; d_call: -; v_call: TRBV18; cdr3_nt: TGTGCCAGCTCACCACCCGGGGGGTATTCACCCCTCCACTTT; cdr3_aa: CASSPPGGYSPLHF
j_call: TRBJ1-1; clone_size: -; d_call: -; v_call: TRBV29-1; cdr3_nt: TGCAGCGTCGCAAAGGGGGGGGCCAACACTGAAGCTTTCTTT; cdr3_aa: CSVAKGGANTEAFF
j_call: TRBJ2-7; clone_size: many; d_call: -; v_call: TRBV9; cdr3_nt: TGTGCCAGCAGCGTATTCGGGAGTGACAACGAGCAGTACTTC; cdr3_aa: CASSVFGSDNEQYF
j_call: TRBJ2-1; clone_size: -; d_call: -; v_call: TRBV7-2; cdr3_nt: TGTGCCAGCACCCCTTGGGGGGAGTTCTCCTACAATGAGCAGTTCTTC; cdr3_aa: CASTPWGEFSYNEQFF
j_call: TRBJ1-1; clone_size: -; d_call: -; v_call: TRBV29-1; cdr3_nt: TGCAGCACCGCCCCATTGGGAGCTTTCTTT; cdr3_aa: CSTAPLGAFF
j_call: TRBJ2-7; clone_size: few; d_call: TRBD2; v_call: TRBV4-1; cdr3_nt: TGCGCCAGCAGCCAAGAAGTCACTAGCGGGACGTACGAGCAGTACTTC; cdr3_aa: CASSQEVTSGTYEQYF
j_call: TRBJ2-7; clone_size: few; d_call: TRBD2; v_call: TRBV7-8; cdr3_nt: TGTGCCAGCAGCTTAGCGGGACTAGCGGTCTACGAGCAGTACTTC; cdr3_aa: CASSLAGLAVYEQYF
j_call: TRBJ2-1; clone_size: -; d_call: TRBD2; v_call: TRBV29-1; cdr3_nt: TGCAGCGTTGCAATCGGAGCGGGAGCCCCCTACAATGAGCAGTTCTTC; cdr3_aa: CSVAIGAGAPYNEQFF
j_call: TRBJ1-6; clone_size: -; d_call: TRBD1; v_call: TRBV4-2; cdr3_nt: TGTGCCAGCAGCCAAGATATGGGACAGACGAATTCACCCCTCCACTTT; cdr3_aa: CASSQDMGQTNSPLHF
j_call: TRBJ2-6; clone_size: -; d_call: -; v_call: TRBV11-2; cdr3_nt: TGTGCCAGCAGCTTAGAGCGGGCAGGAGCACTGACCTCTGGGGCCAACGTCCTGACTTTC; cdr3_aa: CASSLERAGALTSGANVLTF
j_call: TRBJ2-7; clone_size: many; d_call: TRBD2; v_call: TRBV20-1; cdr3_nt: TGCAGTGCTAGCGTGGCTAGCGGGTCGCACGAGCAGTACTTC; cdr3_aa: CSASVASGSHEQYF
j_call: TRBJ1-5; clone_size: few; d_call: TRBD1; v_call: TRBV12-3/TRBV12-4; cdr3_nt: TGTGCCAGCAGCCCGACAGGGGGCGGTCAGCCCCAGCATTTT; cdr3_aa: CASSPTGGGQPQHF
j_call: TRBJ2-1; clone_size: medium-sized; d_call: -; v_call: TRBV29-1; cdr3_nt: TGCAGCGTTGAGGATTGGCAGAACAATGAGCAGTTCTTC; cdr3_aa: CSVEDWQNNEQFF
j_call: TRBJ2-1; clone_size: -; d_call: TRBD2; v_call: TRBV10-3; cdr3_nt: TGTGCCATCAGTGAGTCCGGGAGGGGTCGCAATGAGCAGTTCTTC; cdr3_aa: CAISESGRGRNEQFF
j_call: TRBJ1-2; clone_size: -; d_call: TRBD1; v_call: TRBV7-9; cdr3_nt: TGTGCCAGCAGCTGGACAGGGGAGGGCTACACCTTC; cdr3_aa: CASSWTGEGYTF
j_call: TRBJ2-5; clone_size: -; d_call: -; v_call: TRBV4-2; cdr3_nt: TGTGCCAGCAGCCAAGATGGTACCGGAGGGATGGTAGAGACCCAGTACTTC; cdr3_aa: CASSQDGTGGMVETQYF
j_call: TRBJ2-5; clone_size: -; d_call: -; v_call: TRBV10-3; cdr3_nt: TGTGCCATCAGTGGAGGGGATACTAGTCGGGAGACCCAGTACTTC; cdr3_aa: CAISGGDTSRETQYF
j_call: TRBJ2-1; clone_size: few; d_call: -; v_call: TRBV6-1; cdr3_nt: TGTGCCAGCAGTGCGTCCCCGGGACTTTACAATGAGCAGTTCTTC; cdr3_aa: CASSASPGLYNEQFF
j_call: TRBJ1-1; clone_size: -; d_call: TRBD1; v_call: TRBV12-3/TRBV12-4; cdr3_nt: TGTGCCAGCAGCCCAGGGGGGGGCCACACTGAAGCTTTCTTT; cdr3_aa: CASSPGGGHTEAFF
j_call: TRBJ2-3; clone_size: -; d_call: TRBD2; v_call: TRBV6-2/TRBV6-3; cdr3_nt: TGTGCCAGCAGCGATAGCGGGGCTAGCACAGATACGCAGTATTTT; cdr3_aa: CASSDSGASTDTQYF
j_call: TRBJ1-1; clone_size: many; d_call: -; v_call: TRBV18; cdr3_nt: TGTGCCAGCTCACCTCCTACAGCGGAAACGAAAGCTTTCTTT; cdr3_aa: CASSPPTAETKAFF
j_call: TRBJ1-2; clone_size: few; d_call: -; v_call: TRBV5-1; cdr3_nt: TGCGCCAGCAGCTTGGCCCTGACTAACTATGGCTACACCTTC; cdr3_aa: CASSLALTNYGYTF
j_call: TRBJ2-2; clone_size: few; d_call: TRBD2; v_call: TRBV5-1; cdr3_nt: TGCGCCAGCAGAGACCCGGGACTAGCGTTAACCGGGGAGCTGTTTTTT; cdr3_aa: CASRDPGLALTGELFF
j_call: TRBJ2-2; clone_size: few; d_call: -; v_call: TRBV12-3/TRBV12-4; cdr3_nt: TGTGCCAGCAGTTCCCGGGACGGATCGAACACCGGGGAGCTGTTTTTT; cdr3_aa: CASSSRDGSNTGELFF
j_call: TRBJ1-4; clone_size: many; d_call: TRBD1; v_call: TRBV15; cdr3_nt: TGTGCCACCAGCAGAGATACAAGGGACAGGGGGTTCGGTCCGGAAAAACTGTTTTTT; cdr3_aa: CATSRDTRDRGFGPEKLFF
j_call: TRBJ2-6; clone_size: many; d_call: -; v_call: TRBV29-1; cdr3_nt: TGCAGCGTTGACAGCGGGGCCAACGTCCTGACTTTC; cdr3_aa: CSVDSGANVLTF
j_call: TRBJ2-2; clone_size: -; d_call: -; v_call: TRBV19; cdr3_nt: TGTGCCAGTAGTATATCCCTATATTCGGGGGACAGATACGGCACCGGGGAGCTGTTTTTT; cdr3_aa: CASSISLYSGDRYGTGELFF
j_call: TRBJ2-5; clone_size: few; d_call: -; v_call: TRBV6-6; cdr3_nt: TGTGCCAGCAGTGGGGACGGAGAGACCCAGTACTTC; cdr3_aa: CASSGDGETQYF
j_call: TRBJ2-3; clone_size: -; d_call: -; v_call: TRBV10-3; cdr3_nt: TGTGCCATCAGACCCGGGACTGTCACAGATACGCAGTATTTT; cdr3_aa: CAIRPGTVTDTQYF
j_call: TRBJ2-1; clone_size: many; d_call: -; v_call: TRBV6-1; cdr3_nt: TGTGCCAGCAGTGAATTAGGCAGCTCCTACAATGAGCAGTTCTTC; cdr3_aa: CASSELGSSYNEQFF
j_call: TRBJ2-7; clone_size: -; d_call: -; v_call: TRBV5-1; cdr3_nt: TGCGCCAGCAGCTTGGGGCTCGAGCAGTACTTC; cdr3_aa: CASSLGLEQYF
j_call: TRBJ1-1; clone_size: -; d_call: -; v_call: TRBV7-2; cdr3_nt: TGTGCCAGCAGCTTCCGACAGAACACTGAAGCTTTCTTT; cdr3_aa: CASSFRQNTEAFF
j_call: TRBJ1-2; clone_size: many; d_call: -; v_call: TRBV5-6; cdr3_nt: TGTGCCAGCAGCTGGGGGGTGACAGACGGCTATGGCTACACCTTC; cdr3_aa: CASSWGVTDGYGYTF
j_call: TRBJ1-5; clone_size: -; d_call: -; v_call: TRBV28; cdr3_nt: TGTGCCGTCAGGCGGGGGAATCAGCCCCAGCATTTT; cdr3_aa: CAVRRGNQPQHF
j_call: TRBJ2-7; clone_size: few; d_call: -; v_call: TRBV5-1; cdr3_nt: TGCGCCAGCAGCTCTGGACACAACTACGAGCAGTACTTC; cdr3_aa: CASSSGHNYEQYF
j_call: TRBJ2-3; clone_size: many; d_call: TRBD2; v_call: TRBV28; cdr3_nt: TGTGCCAGCAGTTTGACTAGCGGGATGCAAGATACGCAGTATTTT; cdr3_aa: CASSLTSGMQDTQYF
j_call: TRBJ2-1; clone_size: many; d_call: TRBD2; v_call: TRBV25-1; cdr3_nt: TGTGCCAGCAGTGATTTCCCTAGCGGGAGTAGCGATGAGCAGTTCTTC; cdr3_aa: CASSDFPSGSSDEQFF
j_call: TRBJ1-2; clone_size: many; d_call: -; v_call: TRBV19; cdr3_nt: TGTGCCAGTACTTATGAGGGACGGCATGGCTACACCTTC; cdr3_aa: CASTYEGRHGYTF
j_call: TRBJ2-1; clone_size: many; d_call: TRBD2; v_call: TRBV20-1; cdr3_nt: TGCAGTGCTAGAGATCGGCGGCTAGCGGTCTACAATGAGCAGTTCTTC; cdr3_aa: CSARDRRLAVYNEQFF
j_call: TRBJ2-3; clone_size: many; d_call: -; v_call: TRBV5-1; cdr3_nt: TGCGCCAGCAGCTTGGGTAGGGTCGGAGATACGCAGTATTTT; cdr3_aa: CASSLGRVGDTQYF
j_call: TRBJ2-2; clone_size: few; d_call: -; v_call: TRBV6-1; cdr3_nt: TGTGCCAGCAGTGAGATAGGGGACACCGGGGAGCTGTTTTTT; cdr3_aa: CASSEIGDTGELFF
j_call: TRBJ1-1; clone_size: many; d_call: -; v_call: TRBV5-1; cdr3_nt: TGCGCCAGCAGCTTGGATAGCGTAACTGAAGCTTTCTTT; cdr3_aa: CASSLDSVTEAFF
j_call: TRBJ2-7; clone_size: many; d_call: -; v_call: TRBV20-1; cdr3_nt: TGCAGTGCTAGCGGCCAGGTCAGGAACGAGCAGTACTTC; cdr3_aa: CSASGQVRNEQYF